Reported below is one TCR beta chain. This clonotype was counted ten times or more. Its cognate antigen has yet to be identified. No much larger clonotype is one base removed from it; base qualities were not supplied. The source of the sample is a study of early T cells in non-severe SARS-CoV-2 infection (dated by TCRdb to about 2021). Looking at the study overall: Bulk RNA from unsorted whole blood was used for TCR sequencing, so alpha and beta chains could not be paired.

This was a case-control study nested in a cohort of healthcare workers in London, UK, who had nasopharyngeal swab PCR tests and blood samples taken every week. Healthcare workers were enrolled in the week of the UK lockdown, from 23 to 31 March 2020, and were followed every week for up to 16 weeks. General conclusions and limits of the study: VDJdb matching was skewed toward anti-spike CD8 responses, so virus-specific expansions were likely underestimated and private and CD4 specificities were missed.

The library was generated by 5' RACE. Instrument on record: NextSeq 500. The TCR library protocol attached unique molecular identifiers to individual cDNA molecules to correct for sequencing error and PCR bias. TCR alpha and beta chains were both sequenced, and the abundances of alpha and beta sequences in each sample were closely correlated with each other. The authors' pipeline ran thus. Decombinator V4 was used to perform V gene, J gene and CDR3 annotation of TCR sequences. Expanded TCRs were defined as changing significantly between any two time points under a Poisson model with p below 0.0001. TCR abundances were normalised to the total number of TCRs sequenced per sample and expressed as counts per million. MAIT TCRs were defined by TRAV1-2 paired with TRAJ12, TRAJ20 or TRAJ33, and iNKT TCRs by TRAV10 paired with TRAJ18. VDJdb, accessed on 1 November 2021, was searched for TCRs annotated for CMV, EBV and SARS-CoV-2, and TCRs annotated for more than one antigen were excluded. TCRdb handled the public reads itself, with Q25 trimming in fastp and clone calling in MiXCR, and kept productive beta chains. Rows merge per CDR3 protein into single entries with the most common DNA and genes. These V and J calls derive from TCRdb rather than the authors' analysis. The sample has 20,000 to 30,000 distinct CDR3 sequences on record, over 3.5% of them singletons. The ten largest make up 3.5% to 5% of the sample.

The CDR3, cysteine through phenylalanine, is 20 amino acids long. The DNA shown is the 60-base CDR3, in frame from base 1. Trimming removed 2 bases from V and 4 bases from J, leaving 26 bases between the germline ends. CDR1 and CDR2, per the germline V gene, are MNHEY and SVGAGI. This clonotype originated in an adult who was a healthcare worker with PCR-confirmed SARS-CoV-2 infection or an uninfected control (not recorded which). The sequencing sample was made of whole blood. The sequence is built from TRBV6-5 and TRBJ2-2; TRBD1 is possibly the D segment (6 matching bases). The CDR3 region has the sequence CASSYDVLGQGTAGTGELFF. The sequenced DNA is TGTGCCAGCAGTTACGATGTTTTAGGTCAGGGGACGGCGGGCACCGGGGAGCTGTTTTTT.